The TCR beta chain described here comes from a study of cytomegalovirus exposure and HLA in healthy donors. The CDR3 covers 14 residues. V lost 3 bases to trimming and J lost 7 bases, with 15 bases between them. The germline gives CDR1 MNHEY, CDR2 SMNVEV (reference sequence). Amplification used 60 Vbeta primers and 13 Jbeta primers. Here immunoSEQ multiplex PCR was the method, and the copy in TCRdb shows in-frame clones only, minus some. The sample shows 160,000 or so clones, around four fifths of them seen only once. Sequenced input: PBMCs. This sequence joins TRBV27 and TRBJ1-1, with a weak D call TRBD1 (6 bases). The source of this sequence is a man between 18 and 35 years old in good health and CMV-seropositive. The CDR3 bases are TGTGCCAGCAGTTTGCTACGGGGGGCGCGTGAAGCTTTCTTT. This gives the protein CASSLLRGAREAFF.